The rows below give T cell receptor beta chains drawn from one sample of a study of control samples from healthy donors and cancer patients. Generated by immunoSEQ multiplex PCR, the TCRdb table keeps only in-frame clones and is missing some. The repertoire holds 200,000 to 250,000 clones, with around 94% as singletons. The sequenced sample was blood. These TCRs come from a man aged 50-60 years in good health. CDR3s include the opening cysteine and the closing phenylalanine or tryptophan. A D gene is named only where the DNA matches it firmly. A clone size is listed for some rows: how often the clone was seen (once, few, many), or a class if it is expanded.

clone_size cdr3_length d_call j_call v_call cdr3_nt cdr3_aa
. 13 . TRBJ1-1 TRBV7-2 TGTGCCAGCAGTCCGCGTCAAAACACTGAAGCTTTCTTT CASSPRQNTEAFF
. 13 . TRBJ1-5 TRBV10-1 TGCGCCAGCAGTCTTAATAGCAATCAGCCCCAGCATTTT CASSLNSNQPQHF
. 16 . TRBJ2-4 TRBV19 TGTGCCAGTAGTATGAGGACGGAGGCCCCCAAAAACATTCAGTACTTC CASSMRTEAPKNIQYF
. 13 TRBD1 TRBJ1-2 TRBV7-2 TGTGCCAGCAGTCCGACAGGGGCCTATGGCTACACCTTC CASSPTGAYGYTF
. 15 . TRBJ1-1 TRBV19 TGTGCCAGTAGCATGTTTGGCGGACTGAACACTGAAGCTTTCTTT CASSMFGGLNTEAFF
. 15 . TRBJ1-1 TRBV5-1 TGCGCCAGCCGGGTGGGGGGTATAGCGAACACTGAAGCTTTCTTT CASRVGGIANTEAFF
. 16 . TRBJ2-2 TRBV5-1 TGCGCCAGCAGCTACCGACAGGAATCGAACACCGGGGAGCTGTTTTTT CASSYRQESNTGELFF
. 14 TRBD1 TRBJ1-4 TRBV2 TGTGCCAGCAGTCTTGAGGGGGCAGGTGAAAAACTGTTTTTT CASSLEGAGEKLFF
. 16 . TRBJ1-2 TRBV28 TGTGCCAGCAGTTTGCTACAGGTGGAAGGCTCCTATGGCTACACCTTC CASSLLQVEGSYGYTF
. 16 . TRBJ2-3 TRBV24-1 TGTGCCACCAGCCCGGAGGGGGGGATCAGCACAGATACGCAGTATTTT CATSPEGGISTDTQYF
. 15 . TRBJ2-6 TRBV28 TGTGCCAGCCGTACACTTCGAACTGGGGCCAACGTCCTGACTTTC CASRTLRTGANVLTF
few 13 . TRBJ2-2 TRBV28 TGTGCCAGCAGTGGCACCTTCACCGGGGAGCTGTTTTTT CASSGTFTGELFF
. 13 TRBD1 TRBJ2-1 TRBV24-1 TGTGCCACGGGGGGACAGGCCTACAATGAGCAGTTCTTC CATGGQAYNEQFF
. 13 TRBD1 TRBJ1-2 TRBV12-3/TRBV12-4 TGTGCCAGCAGTTTCGGGACAGTCTATGGCTACACCTTC CASSFGTVYGYTF
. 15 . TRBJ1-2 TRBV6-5 TGTGCCAGCAGTTACTCTTGGGACCCAGAAGGTGGCTACACCTTC CASSYSWDPEGGYTF
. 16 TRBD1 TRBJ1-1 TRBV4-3 TGCGCCAGCAGCCAAGGAACAGGGGGCGCGGGCACTGAAGCTTTCTTT CASSQGTGGAGTEAFF
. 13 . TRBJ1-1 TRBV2 TGTGCCAGCAGTGAGGGGGTGGCGGGTGAAGCTTTCTTT CASSEGVAGEAFF
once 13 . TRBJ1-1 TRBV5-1 TGCGCCAGCAGCTTGATGGGGCAGGGTGAAGCTTTCTTT CASSLMGQGEAFF
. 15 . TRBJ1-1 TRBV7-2 TGTGCCAGCAGCTCCGTCGGGGGGTTGAGCACTGAAGCTTTCTTT CASSSVGGLSTEAFF
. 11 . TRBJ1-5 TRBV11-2 TGTGCCAGCAGCTTATGTCCGCCCCAGCATTTT CASSLCPPQHF
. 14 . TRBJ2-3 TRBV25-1 TGTGCCAGCAGTGAAATCGACAGTACCGTTACGCAGTATTTT CASSEIDSTVTQYF
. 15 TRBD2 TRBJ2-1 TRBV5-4 TGTGCCAGCAGCTCCGGGGGGGCCGGGAGAAATGAGCAGTTCTTC CASSSGGAGRNEQFF
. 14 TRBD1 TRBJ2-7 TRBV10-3 TGTGCCATCAACCCCGGGACAGGGGCAGGGGAGCAGTACTTC CAINPGTGAGEQYF
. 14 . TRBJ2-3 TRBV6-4 TGTGCCAGCAGTGACGGGTCCCGGACAGATACGCAGTATTTT CASSDGSRTDTQYF
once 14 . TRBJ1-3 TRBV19 TGTGCCAGTAAAGCAGGGGATCATGGAAACACCATATATTTT CASKAGDHGNTIYF
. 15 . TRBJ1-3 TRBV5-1 TGCGCCAGCAGCTCACAAACAGGGAGGGGAAACACCATATATTTT CASSSQTGRGNTIYF
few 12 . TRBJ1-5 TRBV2 TGTGCCAGCAACCCCGGCCGACAGCCCCAGCATTTT CASNPGRQPQHF
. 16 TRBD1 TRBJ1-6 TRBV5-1 TGCGCCAGCAGCCTTACTACAGGGGTACTCCAATCACCCCTCCACTTT CASSLTTGVLQSPLHF
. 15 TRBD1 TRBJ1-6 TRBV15 TGTGCCACCAGCTTTTCGACAGGGAATAATTCACCCCTCCACTTT CATSFSTGNNSPLHF
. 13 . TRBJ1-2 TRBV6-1 TGTGCCAGCAGTGAAGGGCAGATCTATGGCTACACCTTC CASSEGQIYGYTF
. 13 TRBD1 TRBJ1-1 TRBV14 TGTGCCAGCAGCCAAATCCTACAGGGGGTAGCTTTCTTT CASSQILQGVAFF
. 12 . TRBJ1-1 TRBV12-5 TGTGCTAGTGGCTGGGGCCAAGGGGACGCTTTCTTT CASGWGQGDAFF
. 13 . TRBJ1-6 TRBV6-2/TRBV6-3 TGTGCCAGCAGCTGGGCTAGAAATTCACCCCTCCACTTT CASSWARNSPLHF
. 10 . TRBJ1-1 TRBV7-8 TGTGCCAGCAGCGAATACGAAGCTTTCTTT CASSEYEAFF
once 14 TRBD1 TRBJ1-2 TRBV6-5 TGTGCCAGCAGGCCGGGACAGGGGTCGGGTGGCTACACCTTC CASRPGQGSGGYTF
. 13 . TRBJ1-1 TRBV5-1 TGCGCCAGCATGTCGGACGGCTACACTGAAGCTTTCTTT CASMSDGYTEAFF
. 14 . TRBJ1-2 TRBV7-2 TGTGCCAGCAGCCCAGGGACTTTTAACTATGGCTACACCTTC CASSPGTFNYGYTF
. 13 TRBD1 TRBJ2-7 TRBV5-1 TGCGCCAGCAGCTTACCAGGGGGCTACGAGCAGTACTTC CASSLPGGYEQYF
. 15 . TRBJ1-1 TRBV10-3 TGTGCCATCAGTGAGCCGACAGGAAGTAAGTCTGAAGCTTTCTTT CAISEPTGSKSEAFF
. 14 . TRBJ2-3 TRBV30 TGTGCCTTCGCTCTGGGACACTACACAGATACGCAGTATTTT CAFALGHYTDTQYF
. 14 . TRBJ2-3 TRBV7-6 TGTGCCAGCCGGGGGCCCGTATCCACAGATACGCAGTATTTT CASRGPVSTDTQYF
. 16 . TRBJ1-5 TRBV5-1 TGCGCCAGCAGCTTCCCTAGGAGGTGGGGGCGACCAGCCCAGCATTTT CASSFPRRWGRPAQHF
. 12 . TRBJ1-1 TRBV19 TGTGCCAGTATCGGCAGGCTCGGTGAAGCTTTCTTT CASIGRLGEAFF
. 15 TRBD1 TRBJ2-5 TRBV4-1 TGCGCCAGCAGCCAAGATGGGACAGCGCAAGAGACCCAGTACTTC CASSQDGTAQETQYF
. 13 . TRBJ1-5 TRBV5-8 TGTGCCAGCACCCGCCGTCGCAATCAGCCCCAGCATTTT CASTRRRNQPQHF
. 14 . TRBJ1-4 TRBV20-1 TGCAGTGCTATTGAGTTAGGCACTAATGAAAAACTGTTTTTT CSAIELGTNEKLFF
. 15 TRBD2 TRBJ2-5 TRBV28 TGTGCCAGCACCGGGACTAGCGGGGGGGGAGAGACCCAGTACTTC CASTGTSGGGETQYF
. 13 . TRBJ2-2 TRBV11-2 TGTGCCAGCAGCCCCGGGTTCACCGGGGAGCTGTTTTTT CASSPGFTGELFF
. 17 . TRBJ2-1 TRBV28 TGTGCCAGCAGTTTCTTCCGTCGGGGGAGCTCCTACAATGAGCAGTTCTTC CASSFFRRGSSYNEQFF